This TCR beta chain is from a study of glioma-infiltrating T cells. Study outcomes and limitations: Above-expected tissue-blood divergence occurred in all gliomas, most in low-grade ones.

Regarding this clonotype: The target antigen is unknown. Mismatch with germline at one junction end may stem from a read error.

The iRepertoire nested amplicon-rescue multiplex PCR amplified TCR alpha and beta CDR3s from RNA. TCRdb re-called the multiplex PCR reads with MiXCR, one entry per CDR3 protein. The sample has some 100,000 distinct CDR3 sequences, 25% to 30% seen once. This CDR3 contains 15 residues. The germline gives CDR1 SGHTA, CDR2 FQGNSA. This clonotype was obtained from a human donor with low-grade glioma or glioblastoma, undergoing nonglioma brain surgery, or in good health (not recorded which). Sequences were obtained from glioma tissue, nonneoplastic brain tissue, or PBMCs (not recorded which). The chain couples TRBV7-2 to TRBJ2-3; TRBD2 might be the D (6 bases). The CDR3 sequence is CASSQQGGMADTRHF. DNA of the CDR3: TGTGCCAGCAGCCAGCAGGGCGGGATGGCAGATACGCGGCATTTT.